The table lists the clone carrying this TCR beta chain with a few counts. Its antigen is unidentified. The data were obtained in a study of memory B cells and T cells in multiple sclerosis. General study results and limits: Normalization was needed because clone-set size differences affected shared clonotype counts.

After stimulus-free culture, autoproliferating CFSE-dim and non-proliferating CFSE-high T cells were sequenced separately. Pooled replicate wells came from 5x10^7 CFSE-labeled PBMCs cultured about seven days without stimulus. Without exogenous stimuli, roughly 0.5 uM CFSE-labeled PBMCs were cultured serum-free. Looked up from germline, CDR1 is SEHNR and CDR2 is FQNEAQ (reference sequence). The CDR3 extends over 13 amino acids. The V end was cut by 3 bases, the J end by 4 bases, with 9 bases between. Data came from immunoSEQ multiplex PCR; TCRdb stores just in-frame clones and leaves some out. The sample has approximately 47,000 clones, over 75% seen once.

V is TRBV7-9 and J is TRBJ1-2; possibly TRBD1 for D (5 bases). The source material was PBMCs from blood kept in culture. This TCR derives from a human donor with multiple sclerosis. CDR3 protein: CASSFGGSYGYTF. Here the CDR3 DNA reads TGTGCCAGCAGCTTCGGGGGAAGCTATGGCTACACCTTC.